The sequence of this TCR beta chain was determined in a study of CD8+CD57+ T cells in acquired aplastic anemia. Background on the study: Quantities of DNA derived from sorted CD4+ and CD8+ cells averaged around 3 ug. Overall study results and limits: A significant difference in CD8+ Simpson's diversity between patients and controls was not found.

The V gene's germline CDR1 is ENHRY and CDR2 SYGVKD. The CDR3 runs to 14 residues. To note about this clonotype: Antigen: not known. One junction end does not reproduce the germline sequence, and a read error may be involved.

TCR beta VDJ and CDR3 profiling used genomic DNA as template. TCRdb re-derived calls from the reads in MiXCR, one entry per CDR3 protein. The top ten hold approximately 0.82% of the sample, which has roughly 500,000 distinct CDR3 sequences, around 30% seen once. Individuals selected for sequencing had exhibited CD8+CD57+ cell expansion on flow cytometry. The sequence was collected from a human donor with aplastic anemia. The V and J genes are TRBV10-3 and TRBJ1-5; D may be TRBD1 (5 bases). The sequencing sample was made of sorted CD4+, CD8+, or CD8+CD57+ T cells (not recorded which) from PBMCs. The CDR3 nucleotides read TGTGCCATCAGTCTCCCGGGGGGAAATCAGCCCCAGCACTTT. Its protein is CAISLPGGNQPQHF.